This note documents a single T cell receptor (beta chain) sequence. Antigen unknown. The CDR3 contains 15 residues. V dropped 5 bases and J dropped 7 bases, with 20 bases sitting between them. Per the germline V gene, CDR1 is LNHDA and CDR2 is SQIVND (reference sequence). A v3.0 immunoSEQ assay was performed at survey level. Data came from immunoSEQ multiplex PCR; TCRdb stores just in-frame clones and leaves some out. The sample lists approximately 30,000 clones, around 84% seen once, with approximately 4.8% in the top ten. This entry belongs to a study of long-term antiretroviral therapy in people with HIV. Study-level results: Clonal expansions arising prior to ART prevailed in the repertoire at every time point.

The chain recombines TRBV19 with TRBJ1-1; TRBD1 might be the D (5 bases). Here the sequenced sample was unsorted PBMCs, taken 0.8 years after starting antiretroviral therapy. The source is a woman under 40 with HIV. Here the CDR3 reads CASSAETGLGSEAFF. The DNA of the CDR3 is TGTGCCAGTAGTGCAGAAACAGGTTTGGGGAGTGAAGCTTTCTTT. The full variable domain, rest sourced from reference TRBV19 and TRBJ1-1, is DGGITQSPKYLFRKEGQNVTLSCEQNLNHDAMYWYRQDPGQGLRLIYYSQIVNDFQKGDIAEGYSVSREKKESFPLTVTSAQKNPTAFYLCASSAETGLGSEAFFGQGTRLTVV.